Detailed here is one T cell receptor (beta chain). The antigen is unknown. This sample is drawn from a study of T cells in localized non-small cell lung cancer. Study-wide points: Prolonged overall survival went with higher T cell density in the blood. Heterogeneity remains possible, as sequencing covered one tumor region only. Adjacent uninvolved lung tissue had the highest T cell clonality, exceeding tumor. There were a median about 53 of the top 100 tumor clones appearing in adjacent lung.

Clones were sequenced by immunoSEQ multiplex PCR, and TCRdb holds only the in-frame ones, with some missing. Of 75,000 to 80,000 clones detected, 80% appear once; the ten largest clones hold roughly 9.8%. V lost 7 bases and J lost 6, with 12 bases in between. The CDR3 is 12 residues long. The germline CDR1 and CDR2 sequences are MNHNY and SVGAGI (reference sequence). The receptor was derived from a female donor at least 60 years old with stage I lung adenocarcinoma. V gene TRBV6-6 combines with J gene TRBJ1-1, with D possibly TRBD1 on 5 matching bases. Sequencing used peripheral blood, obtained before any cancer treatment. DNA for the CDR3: TGTGCCAGCACCATGGGGGAGCCTGAAGCTTTCTTT. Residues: CASTMGEPEAFF.